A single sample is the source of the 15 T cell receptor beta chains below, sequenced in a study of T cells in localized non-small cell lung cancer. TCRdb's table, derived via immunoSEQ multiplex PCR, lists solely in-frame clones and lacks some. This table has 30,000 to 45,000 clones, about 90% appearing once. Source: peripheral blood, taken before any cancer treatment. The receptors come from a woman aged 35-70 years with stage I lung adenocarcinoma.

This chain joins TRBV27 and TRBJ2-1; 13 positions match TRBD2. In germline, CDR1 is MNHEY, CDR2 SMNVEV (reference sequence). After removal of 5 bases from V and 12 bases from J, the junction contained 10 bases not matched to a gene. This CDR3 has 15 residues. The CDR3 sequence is CASSPYLTSGRLQFF. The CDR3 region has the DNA TGTGCCAGCAGTCCCTACCTGACTAGCGGGAGGTTGCAGTTCTTC.

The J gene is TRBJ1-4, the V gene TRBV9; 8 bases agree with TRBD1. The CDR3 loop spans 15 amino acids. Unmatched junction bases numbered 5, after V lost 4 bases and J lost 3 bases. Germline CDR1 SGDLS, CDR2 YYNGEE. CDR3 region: CASSTMTGANEKLFF. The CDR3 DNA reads TGTGCCAGCAGCACAATGACAGGGGCTAATGAAAAACTGTTTTTT.

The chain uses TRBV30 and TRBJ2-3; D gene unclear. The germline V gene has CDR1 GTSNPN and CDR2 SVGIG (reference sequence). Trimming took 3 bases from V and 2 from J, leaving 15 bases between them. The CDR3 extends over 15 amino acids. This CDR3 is CAWSVVGLSTDTQYF. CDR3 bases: TGTGCCTGGAGCGTGGTCGGGTTATCCACAGATACGCAGTATTTT. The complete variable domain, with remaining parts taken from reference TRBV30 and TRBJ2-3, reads SQTIHQWPATLVQPVGSPLSLECTVEGTSNPNLYWYRQAAGRGLQLLFYSVGIGQISSEVPQNLSASRPQDRQFILSSKKLLLSDSGFYLCAWSVVGLSTDTQYFGPGTRLTVL.

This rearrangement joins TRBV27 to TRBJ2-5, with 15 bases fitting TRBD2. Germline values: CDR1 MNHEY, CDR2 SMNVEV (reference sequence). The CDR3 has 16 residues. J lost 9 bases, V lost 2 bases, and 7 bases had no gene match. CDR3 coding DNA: TGTGCCAGCAGTTTAGGAATGGGACTAGCGGGGGGAGCCCAGTACTTC. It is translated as CASSLGMGLAGGAQYF.

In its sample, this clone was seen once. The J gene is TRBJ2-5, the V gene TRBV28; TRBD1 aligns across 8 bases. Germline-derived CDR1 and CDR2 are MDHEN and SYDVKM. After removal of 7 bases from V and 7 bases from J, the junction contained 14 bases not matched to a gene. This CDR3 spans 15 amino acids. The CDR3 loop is CASTFQTGEVGTQYF. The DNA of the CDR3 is TGTGCCAGCACCTTCCAGACAGGGGAGGTGGGGACCCAGTACTTC.

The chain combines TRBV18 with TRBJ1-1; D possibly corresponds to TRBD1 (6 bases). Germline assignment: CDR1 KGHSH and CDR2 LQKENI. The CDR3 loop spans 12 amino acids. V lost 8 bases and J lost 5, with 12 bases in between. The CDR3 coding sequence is TGTGCCAGCGCAGGGGTTGGGACTGAAGCTTTCTTT. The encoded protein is CASAGVGTEAFF.

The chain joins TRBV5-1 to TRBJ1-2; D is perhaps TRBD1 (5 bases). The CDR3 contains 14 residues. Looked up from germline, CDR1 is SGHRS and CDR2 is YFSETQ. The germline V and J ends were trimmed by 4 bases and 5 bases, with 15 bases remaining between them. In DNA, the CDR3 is TGCGCCAGCAGCCCCGGGGACCCGAGGTATGGCTACACCTTC. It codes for CASSPGDPRYGYTF.

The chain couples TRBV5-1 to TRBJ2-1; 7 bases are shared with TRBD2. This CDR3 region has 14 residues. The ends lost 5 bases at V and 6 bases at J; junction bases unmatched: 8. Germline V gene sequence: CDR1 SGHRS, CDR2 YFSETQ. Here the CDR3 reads CASSGGEEFNEQFF. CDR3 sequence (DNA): TGCGCCAGCAGTGGGGGGGAGGAGTTCAATGAGCAGTTCTTC. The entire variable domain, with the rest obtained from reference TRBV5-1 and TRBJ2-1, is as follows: KAGVTQTPRYLIKTRGQQVTLSCSPISGHRSVSWYQQTPGQGLQFLFEYFSETQRNKGNFPGRFSGRQFSNSRSEMNVSTLELGDSALYLCASSGGEEFNEQFFGPGTRLTVL.

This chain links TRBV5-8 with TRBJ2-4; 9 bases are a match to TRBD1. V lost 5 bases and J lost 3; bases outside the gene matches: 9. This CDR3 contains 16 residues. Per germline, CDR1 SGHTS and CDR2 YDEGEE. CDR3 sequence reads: CASRKLTGGVKNIQYF. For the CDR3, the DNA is TGTGCCAGCAGAAAGCTGACAGGGGGTGTCAAAAACATTCAGTACTTC.

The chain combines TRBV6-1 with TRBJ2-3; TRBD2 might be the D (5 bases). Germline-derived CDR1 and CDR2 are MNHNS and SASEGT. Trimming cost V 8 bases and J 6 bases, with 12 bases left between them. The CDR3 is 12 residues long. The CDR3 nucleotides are TGTGCCAGCGCTCTCACGGGGGATACGCAGTATTTT. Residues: CASALTGDTQYF.

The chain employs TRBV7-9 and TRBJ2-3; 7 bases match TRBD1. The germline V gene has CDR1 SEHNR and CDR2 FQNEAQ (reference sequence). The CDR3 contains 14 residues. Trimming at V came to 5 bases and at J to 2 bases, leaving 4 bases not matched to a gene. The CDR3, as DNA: TGTGCCAGCAGCATAACAGGGGTCACAGATACGCAGTATTTT. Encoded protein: CASSITGVTDTQYF.

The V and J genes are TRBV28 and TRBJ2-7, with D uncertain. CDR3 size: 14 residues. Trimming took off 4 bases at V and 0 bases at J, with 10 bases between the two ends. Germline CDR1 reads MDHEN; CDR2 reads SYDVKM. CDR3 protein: CASSSDTYSYEQYF. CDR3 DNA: TGTGCCAGCAGTTCCGACACGTACTCCTACGAGCAGTACTTC.

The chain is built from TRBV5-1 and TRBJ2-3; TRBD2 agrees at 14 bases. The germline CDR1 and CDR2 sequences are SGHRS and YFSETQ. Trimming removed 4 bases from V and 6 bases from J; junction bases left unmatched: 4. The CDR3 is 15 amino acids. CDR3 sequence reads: CASSPGLAGADTQYF. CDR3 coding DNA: TGCGCCAGCAGCCCGGGACTAGCGGGAGCGGATACGCAGTATTTT.

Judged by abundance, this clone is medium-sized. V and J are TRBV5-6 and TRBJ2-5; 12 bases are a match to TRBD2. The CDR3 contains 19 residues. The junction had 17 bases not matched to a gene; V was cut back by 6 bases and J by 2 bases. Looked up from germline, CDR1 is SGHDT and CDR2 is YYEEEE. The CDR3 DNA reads TGTGCCAGCATCCCGGGTAGGACTAGCGGGATGCCGACTCAAGAGACCCAGTACTTC. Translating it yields CASIPGRTSGMPTQETQYF.

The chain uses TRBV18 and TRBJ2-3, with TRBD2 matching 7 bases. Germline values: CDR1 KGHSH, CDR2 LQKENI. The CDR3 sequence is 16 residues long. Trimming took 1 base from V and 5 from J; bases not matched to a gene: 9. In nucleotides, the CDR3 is TGTGCCAGCTCACCACGGGAAGCGGGGTATGGAGATACGCAGTATTTT. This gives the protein CASSPREAGYGDTQYF.